Shown below are 6 T cell receptor beta chains from a single sample sequenced in a study of T cell responses to AZD1222 COVID-19 vaccine. Clones were read by immunoSEQ multiplex PCR, and TCRdb kept only the in-frame ones, dropping some. The repertoire holds fewer than 250,000 clones, 85% to 95% seen once, with over 0.95% in the top ten. Sequenced material: peripheral blood, taken on day 0 of MenACWY control vaccination. The source is an adult in good health.

The chain is built from TRBV5-1 and TRBJ2-1; D is possibly TRBD1 (6 bases). Germline values: CDR1 SGHRS, CDR2 YFSETQ. The V and J ends lost 0 bases and 5 bases respectively, with 9 bases between them. This CDR3 comprises 14 residues. In nucleotides, the CDR3 is TGCGCCAGCAGCTTGGATGGGGGCAACAATGAGCAGTTCTTC. Translated, it gives CASSLDGGNNEQFF.

V and J are TRBV2 and TRBJ1-1, with D possibly matching TRBD1 (5 bases). The CDR3 covers 13 residues. Germline values: CDR1 SNHLY, CDR2 FYNNEI. The germline V and J ends were trimmed by 6 bases and 1 base, with 9 bases remaining between them. CDR3 bases: TGTGCCAGCAGAGTTACAGGGAACACTGAAGCTTTCTTT. Amino acids: CASRVTGNTEAFF.

V gene TRBV7-2 combines with J gene TRBJ2-7, with D perhaps given as TRBD1 or TRBD2 (5 bases each). CDR3 length equals 15 residues. The V gene lost 4 bases and the J gene lost 10 bases, with 23 bases spanning the gap. Germline V gene sequence: CDR1 SGHTA, CDR2 FQGNSA. The CDR3 here is CASSYPGARVRGQYF. The CDR3 DNA is TGTGCCAGCAGCTATCCCGGGGCCCGCGTTCGGGGACAGTACTTC.

Concerning this clone itself: Other DNA sequences in the sample encode the same CDR3. V and J are TRBV7-9 and TRBJ2-1, with D perhaps matching TRBD1 (5 bases). Germline-derived CDR1 and CDR2 are SEHNR and FQNEAQ (reference sequence). This CDR3 has 13 amino acids. Trimming took off 0 bases at V and 7 bases at J, with 7 bases between the two ends. As DNA, the CDR3 is TGTGCCAGCAGCTTAGCAGGGGCGAATGAGCAGTTCTTC. Translation gives CASSLAGANEQFF. Looking up the rest from reference TRBV7-9 and TRBJ2-1 gives the full variable domain: DTGVSQNPRHKITKRGQNVTFRCDPISEHNRLYWYRQTLGQGPEFLTYFQNEAQLEKSRLLSDRFSAERPKGSFSTLEIQRTEQGDSAMYLCASSLAGANEQFFGPGTRLTVL.

The J gene is TRBJ1-1, the V gene TRBV5-6; 8 positions agree with TRBD1. The trim removed 4 bases at V and 1 base at J, leaving 3 bases unmatched. The germline V gene has CDR1 SGHDT and CDR2 YYEEEE. The CDR3 extends over 14 amino acids. The CDR3 sequence is CASSRGQANTEAFF. The CDR3 region has the DNA TGTGCCAGCAGCCGGGGACAGGCGAACACTGAAGCTTTCTTT.

The gene calls are TRBV5-4 and TRBJ1-1; 9 bases fit TRBD1. With 5 bases clipped from V and 3 bases from J, the junction kept 5 bases outside the gene matches. The CDR3 consists of 14 residues. The germline V gene encodes CDR1 SGHNT and CDR2 YYREEE (reference sequence). The DNA of the CDR3 is TGTGCCAGCAGGCGTGACAGGGGGTACACTGAAGCTTTCTTT. Translating gives CASRRDRGYTEAFF.